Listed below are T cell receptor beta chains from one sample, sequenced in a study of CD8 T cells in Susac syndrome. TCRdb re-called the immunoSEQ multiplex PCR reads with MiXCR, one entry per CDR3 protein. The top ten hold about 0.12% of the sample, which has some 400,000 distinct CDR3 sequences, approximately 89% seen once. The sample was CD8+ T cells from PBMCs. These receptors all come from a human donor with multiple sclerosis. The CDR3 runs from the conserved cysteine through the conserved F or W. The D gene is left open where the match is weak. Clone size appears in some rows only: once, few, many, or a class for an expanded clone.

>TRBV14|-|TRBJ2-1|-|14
CASSLITGSFEQFF
TGTGCCAGCAGCTTAATAACGGGGTCGTTCGAGCAGTTCTTC
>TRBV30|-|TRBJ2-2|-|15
CAWSSRTDGTGELFF
TGTGCCTGGAGTTCAAGGACAGATGGGACCGGGGAGCTGTTTTTT
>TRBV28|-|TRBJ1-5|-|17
CASSLMGGFDSNQPQHF
TGTGCCAGCAGTTTAATGGGAGGGTTCGATAGCAATCAGCCCCAGCATTTT
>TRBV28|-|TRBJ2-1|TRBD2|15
CASRPRTSGYNEQFF
TGTGCCAGCAGACCACGGACTAGCGGTTACAATGAGCAGTTCTTC
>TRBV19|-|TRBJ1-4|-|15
CASSLASGTSEKLFF
TGTGCCAGTAGTCTGGCGTCCGGGACATCCGAAAAACTGTTTTTT
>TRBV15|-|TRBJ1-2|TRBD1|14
CATSRDGGGDGYTF
TGTGCCACCAGCAGAGATGGAGGGGGCGATGGCTACACCTTC
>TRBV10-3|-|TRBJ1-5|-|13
CAIKSGAGQPQHF
TGTGCCATCAAGTCGGGGGCCGGGCAGCCCCAGCATTTT
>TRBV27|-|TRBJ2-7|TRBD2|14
CASRPGLAFNEQYF
TGTGCCAGTCGTCCGGGACTAGCGTTCAACGAGCAGTACTTC
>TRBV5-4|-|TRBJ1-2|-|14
CASSLTEFNYGYTF
TGTGCCAGCAGCCTCACCGAATTCAACTATGGCTACACCTTC
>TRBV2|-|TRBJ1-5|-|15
CASSEGGGGNQPQHF
TGTGCCAGCAGTGAAGGTGGCGGGGGCAATCAGCCCCAGCATTTT
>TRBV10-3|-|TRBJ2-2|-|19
CAISESWSGPPHSTGELFF
TGTGCCATCAGTGAGTCGTGGTCCGGACCCCCCCATTCCACCGGGGAGCTGTTTTTT
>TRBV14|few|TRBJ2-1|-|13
CASSSPEGVGQFF
TGTGCCAGCAGCTCTCCCGAGGGGGTCGGGCAGTTCTTC
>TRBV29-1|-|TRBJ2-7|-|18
CSVQGGKGDGKLTYEQYF
TGCAGCGTTCAAGGGGGAAAAGGGGACGGCAAATTAACCTACGAGCAGTACTTC
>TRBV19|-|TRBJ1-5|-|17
CASSAPIRTKMKWPQHF
TGTGCCAGTAGTGCCCCTATACGGACGAAAATGAAGTGGCCCCAGCATTTT
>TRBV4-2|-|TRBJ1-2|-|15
CASSQDGGKPRGYTF
TGTGCCAGCAGCCAAGATGGGGGCAAGCCGCGGGGCTACACCTTC
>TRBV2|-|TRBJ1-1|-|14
CASKGGGGWTEAFF
TGTGCCAGCAAAGGAGGGGGTGGCTGGACTGAAGCTTTCTTT
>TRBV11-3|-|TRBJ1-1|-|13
CASSSRTASEAFF
TGTGCCAGCAGCTCCCGGACGGCTTCTGAAGCTTTCTTT
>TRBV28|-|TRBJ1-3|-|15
CASSLRGTTGNTIYF
TGTGCCAGCAGTTTGCGGGGGACTACTGGAAACACCATATATTTT
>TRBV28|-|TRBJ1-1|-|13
CASMTSGDTEAFF
TGTGCCAGCATGACCTCGGGGGACACTGAAGCTTTCTTT
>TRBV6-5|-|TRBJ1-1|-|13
CASSYTTDTEAFF
TGTGCCAGCAGTTACACGACAGACACTGAAGCTTTCTTT
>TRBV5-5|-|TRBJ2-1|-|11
CASSLATEQFF
TGTGCCAGCAGCTTAGCTACTGAGCAGTTCTTC
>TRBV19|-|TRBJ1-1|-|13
CASTDRGHTEAFF
TGTGCCAGTACGGACAGAGGTCACACTGAAGCTTTCTTT